These 22 T cell receptor beta chains were sequenced from one sample in a study of Ad26.COV2.S vaccination and SARS-CoV-2 variants. The sample's treatment: approximately 18 received Ad26.COV2.S at low or high dose, single or two shots; a few received placebo; per-sample allocation not given. After the first vaccine or placebo injection, samples were drawn on day 63. Using immunoSEQ multiplex PCR, the repertoire was profiled, and TCRdb retains in-frame clones only, with some absent. Here the sample spans around 450,000 clones, roughly 87% being singletons. The sequencing here drew on peripheral blood, taken in a trial of Ad26.COV2.S vaccine versus placebo. These TCRs come from a person aged 18-60 years who received the Ad26.COV2.S COVID-19 vaccine or a placebo.

CDR3 loop: CASSLSGRIRVNEQFF. As DNA, the CDR3 is TGTGCCAGCAGCTTGAGCGGGAGGATACGGGTAAATGAGCAGTTCTTC. The chain combines TRBV9 with TRBJ2-1; 9 bases agree with TRBD2. CDR3 length: 16 amino acids. V shed 4 bases and J 7 bases; nucleotides not matched to a gene: 12. Germline CDR1 SGDLS, CDR2 YYNGEE.

This clone has a single count. The chain carries TRBV6-5 and TRBJ1-4, with unresolved D. Deletions cut 0 bases from V and 4 bases from J, with 9 bases between. CDR3 size: 15 residues. Germline CDR1 reads MNHEY; CDR2 reads SVGAGI. The DNA of the CDR3 is TGTGCCAGCAGTTACTCGGGCAGCATTAATGAAAAACTGTTTTTT. Amino acids: CASSYSGSINEKLFF.

The chain has TRBV27 and TRBJ1-4; D is uncertain. V was cut by 2 bases and J by 5 bases, with 12 bases left in between. Germline V gene data show CDR1 as MNHEY and CDR2 as SMNVEV (reference sequence). The CDR3 runs 15 residues. CDR3 amino acids: CASSLLGAENEKLFF. CDR3 bases: TGTGCCAGCAGTTTACTGGGCGCCGAAAATGAAAAACTGTTTTTT.

The J gene is TRBJ2-5, the V gene TRBV5-5; TRBD2 aligns across 7 bases. Germline V gene data show CDR1 as SGHKS and CDR2 as YYEKEE (reference sequence). V lost 1 base to trimming and J lost 11 bases; unmatched junction nucleotides: 8. The CDR3 spans 13 residues. Here the CDR3 reads CASSLSPLAQQYF. The CDR3, as DNA: TGTGCCAGCAGCTTGTCCCCACTAGCGCAGCAGTACTTC.

The chain carries TRBV2 and TRBJ2-1; TRBD1 matches 7 bases. The CDR3 consists of 16 residues. Germline-derived CDR1 and CDR2 are SNHLY and FYNNEI. The V and J ends lost 4 bases and 4 bases, in that order; junction bases with no gene match: 10. CDR3 protein: CASSVTGQTKYNEQFF. The CDR3 coding sequence is TGTGCCAGCAGTGTGACGGGACAGACCAAGTACAATGAGCAGTTCTTC.

The rearrangement links TRBV25-1 to TRBJ2-1; possibly TRBD2 for D (6 bases). CDR3 length: 15 residues. The germline CDR1 and CDR2 sequences are MGHDK and SYGVNS. V dropped 0 bases and J dropped 3 bases, with 9 bases sitting between them. As DNA, the CDR3 is TGTGCCAGCAGTGAATATATGGAGGGCTACAATGAGCAGTTCTTC. Translated: CASSEYMEGYNEQFF.

V is TRBV7-8 and J is TRBJ2-5; D remains unclear. There are 11 residues in the CDR3. Germline CDR1 SGHVS, CDR2 FQNEAQ. The V end was cut by 3 bases, the J end by 4 bases, with 3 bases between. The CDR3 bases are TGTGCCAGCAGCTTTGGAGAGACCCAGTACTTC. Translated: CASSFGETQYF.

On this clone: One junction end disagrees with the germline gene, perhaps due to a read error. The CDR3: CATSPGTYEKLFF. The CDR3 DNA is TGTGCCACCTCCCCTGGAACTTATGAAAAACTGTTTTTT. This chain uses TRBV2 with TRBJ1-4; no clear D gene. Germline CDR1 is SNHLY and CDR2 is FYNNEI. The CDR3 has 13 residues.

The chain carries TRBV5-1 and TRBJ2-7, with D possibly being TRBD1 or TRBD2 (6 bases each). The CDR3 is 15 amino acids. Trimming took off 4 bases at V and 7 bases at J, with 21 bases between the two ends. Per the germline V gene, CDR1 is SGHRS and CDR2 is YFSETQ. For the CDR3, the DNA is TGCGCCAGCAGCGATGGTGGGGGGCCTTATGGTGAGCAGTACTTC. This gives the protein CASSDGGGPYGEQYF.

This chain connects TRBV20-1 to TRBJ2-3; 9 positions agree with TRBD2. The CDR3 contains 13 residues. Germline V CDR1 and CDR2: DFQATT, SNEGSKA (reference sequence). J gave up 3 bases and V 3 bases, and 1 base lay outside the gene matches. In DNA, the CDR3 is TGCAGTGCTAGTAGCGGGAGTACAGATACGCAGTATTTT. Translating it yields CSASSGSTDTQYF.

This clone was observed once. V usage is TRBV12-5 and J usage is TRBJ2-3, with 7 bases matching TRBD2. After removal of 3 bases from V and 12 bases from J, the junction contained 9 bases not matched to a gene. The germline V gene encodes CDR1 LGHNT and CDR2 FRNRAP. This CDR3 spans 13 amino acids. The CDR3 DNA reads as TGTGCTAGTGGTTTAGGACTAGGAATTTCTCAGTATTTT. Translating gives CASGLGLGISQYF. The whole variable domain, filled in from reference TRBV12-5 and TRBJ2-3, reads DARVTQTPRHKVTEMGQEVTMRCQPILGHNTVFWYRQTMMQGLELLAYFRNRAPLDDSGMPKDRFSAEMPDATLATLKIQPSEPRDSAVYFCASGLGLGISQYFGPGTRLTVL.

The chain has TRBV9 and TRBJ1-2; the D gene is possibly TRBD1 (5 bases). The CDR3 loop spans 16 amino acids. V shed 4 bases and J shed 0 bases, with 16 bases lying between them. CDR1 and CDR2 from the germline V gene are SGDLS and YYNGEE. The CDR3 sequence: CASSLGTLPSNYGYTF. CDR3 coding DNA: TGTGCCAGCAGCCTGGGGACCCTACCCTCTAACTATGGCTACACCTTC.

The rearrangement uses TRBV14 and TRBJ2-7, with D possibly being TRBD2 (7 bases). This CDR3 comprises 15 residues. V lost 3 bases and J 7 bases, leaving 19 bases between the germline ends. Germline V gives CDR1 SGHDN, CDR2 FVKESK. This chain's CDR3 is CASSQSGGADWEQYF. The CDR3 DNA reads TGTGCCAGCAGCCAGTCGGGGGGCGCAGATTGGGAGCAGTACTTC.

The chain is built from TRBV2 and TRBJ2-5; no clear D gene. In germline, CDR1 is SNHLY, CDR2 FYNNEI. This CDR3 is built from 13 residues. V dropped 7 bases and J dropped 2 bases, with 11 bases sitting between them. The CDR3: CASMRSVQETQYF. In nucleotides, the CDR3 is TGTGCCAGCATGAGGTCAGTTCAAGAGACCCAGTACTTC.

The V and J genes are TRBV12-3 or TRBV12-4 and TRBJ2-7, with D unclear. V gave up 3 bases and J gave up 3 bases, with 6 bases separating them. The CDR3 extends over 12 amino acids. The CDR3 nucleotides are TGTGCCAGCAGTTTCGGCGGCTACGAGCAGTACTTC. It codes for CASSFGGYEQYF.

CDR3 sequence: CASRKRREKVETQYF. The CDR3, as DNA: TGTGCCAGCAGGAAACGGCGGGAGAAAGTAGAGACGCAGTATTTT. This chain uses TRBV27 with TRBJ2-3; 7 nucleotides align to TRBD2. V was pared by 6 bases and J by 9 bases, with 15 bases of the junction left unmatched. The CDR3 runs to 15 residues. CDR1 is MNHEY and CDR2 is SMNVEV in the germline V gene (reference sequence).

The V and J genes are TRBV5-1 and TRBJ2-2; the match to TRBD1 covers 7 bases. V trimming: 4 bases; J trimming: 3 bases; junction bases outside the gene matches: 6. The length of the CDR3 is 15 residues. The germline V gene has CDR1 SGHRS and CDR2 YFSETQ. CDR3 sequence (DNA): TGCGCCAGCAGCCTCCGACAGGGTGACACCGGGGAGCTGTTTTTT. This codes for CASSLRQGDTGELFF.

The genes are TRBV7-9 and TRBJ2-5, with D hard to call. Deletions cut 5 bases from V and 5 bases from J, with 18 bases between. Looked up from germline, CDR1 is SEHNR and CDR2 is FQNEAQ (reference sequence). The CDR3 totals 15 residues. The chain's CDR3 is CASSLIESVSETQYF. The CDR3 DNA sequence: TGTGCCAGCAGCCTAATCGAAAGCGTATCGGAGACCCAGTACTTC. Complete variable domain (other parts from reference TRBV7-9 and TRBJ2-5): DTGVSQNPRHKITKRGQNVTFRCDPISEHNRLYWYRQTLGQGPEFLTYFQNEAQLEKSRLLSDRFSAERPKGSFSTLEIQRTEQGDSAMYLCASSLIESVSETQYFGPGTRLLVL.

This chain uses TRBV3-1 (or the pseudogene TRBV3-2) with TRBJ2-2; a possible D gene is TRBD1 (6 bases). The V end was cut by 0 bases, the J end by 15 bases, with 14 bases between. CDR3 length: 13 amino acids. The V gene's germline CDR1 is LGHDT and CDR2 YNNKEL (reference sequence). The CDR3 sequence is CASSQEQGWTVFF. DNA of the CDR3: TGTGCCAGCAGCCAAGAGCAGGGGTGGACTGTGTTTTTT.

The genes are TRBV27 and TRBJ2-1, with 10 bases identical to TRBD2. J gave up 3 bases and V 5 bases, and 13 bases lay outside the gene matches. This CDR3 region has 18 residues. Germline V gene lookup returns CDR1 MNHEY and CDR2 SMNVEV (reference sequence). The CDR3 loop is CASSLFRTSGTNYNEQFF. CDR3 bases: TGTGCCAGCAGTCTATTCCGGACTAGCGGAACAAACTACAATGAGCAGTTCTTC.

The gene calls are TRBV3-1 (or the pseudogene TRBV3-2) and TRBJ2-7; 10 bases align to TRBD2. V dropped 5 bases and J dropped 3; count of bases not matched to a gene: 7. The CDR3 runs to 15 residues. The germline V gene encodes CDR1 LGHDT and CDR2 YNNKEL (reference sequence). CDR3 bases: TGTGCCAGCAGCGAAACTAGCGGGACGAACTACGAGCAGTACTTC. Protein sequence: CASSETSGTNYEQYF.

The chain couples TRBV19 to TRBJ2-1, with TRBD1 identical over 10 bases. The V gene's germline CDR1 is LNHDA and CDR2 SQIVND (reference sequence). With V trimmed by 8 bases and J by 4 bases, 14 bases remained unmatched. The CDR3 spans 17 residues. The CDR3: CASSGATSGQGYNEQFF. The CDR3 region has the DNA TGTGCCAGTTCAGGGGCAACCTCGGGACAGGGGTACAATGAGCAGTTCTTC.